The clone carrying this TCR beta chain was seen more than once but under ten times. Its antigen is still unknown. Making TCR cDNA involved 5'RACE template switching, which added UMIs and a universal primer site. One entry per CDR3 protein, called by TCRdb with MiXCR from the 5' RACE reads. The table has about 580,000 distinct CDR3 sequences, 17% seen once. The record originates from a study of T cells after yellow fever vaccination. Overall study results and limits: Weaker, the secondary response had a peak occurring faster, on day 5 versus 15. Any FACS-sorted repertoire could hold abundant clonotypes that contaminate it from the bulk population.

The CDR3 is 15 amino acids. Germline CDR1 and CDR2: SGHRS and YFSETQ. Trimming took 4 bases from V and 2 from J, leaving 10 bases between them. The sample consisted of PBMCs, taken 5 to 6 days after the first yellow fever vaccination. This chain connects TRBV5-1 to TRBJ2-6; D perhaps matches TRBD2 (6 bases). The origin of this receptor is a man in his late teens or twenties who received the YFV17D yellow fever vaccine. The CDR3 DNA follows: TGCGCCAGCAGCAGGGAGGACCCTGGGGCCAACGTCCTGACTTTC. Translation gives CASSREDPGANVLTF.